This TCR beta chain was documented in a study of T cell responses to AZD1222 COVID-19 vaccine. Broader study findings: Repertoires were sampled only after the peak T cell response.

Concerning this clone itself: The target antigen is unknown.

TCRdb's copy holds only in-frame clones and misses some; the assay was immunoSEQ multiplex PCR. The sample lists fewer than 130,000 clones, around 94% seen once, with approximately 2.2% in the top ten. This CDR3 spans 13 amino acids. CDR1 SNHLY and CDR2 FYNNEI come from the germline V gene. After removal of 8 bases from V and 4 bases from J, the junction contained 7 bases not matched to a gene. The source was peripheral blood, collected on day 0 of AZD1222 vaccination. The chain couples TRBV2 to TRBJ1-2; 7 bases match TRBD1. This receptor was taken from an adult in good health. For the CDR3, the DNA is TGTGCCAGCCGGAGGGACAGCCTCTATGGCTACACCTTC. Encoded protein: CASRRDSLYGYTF.